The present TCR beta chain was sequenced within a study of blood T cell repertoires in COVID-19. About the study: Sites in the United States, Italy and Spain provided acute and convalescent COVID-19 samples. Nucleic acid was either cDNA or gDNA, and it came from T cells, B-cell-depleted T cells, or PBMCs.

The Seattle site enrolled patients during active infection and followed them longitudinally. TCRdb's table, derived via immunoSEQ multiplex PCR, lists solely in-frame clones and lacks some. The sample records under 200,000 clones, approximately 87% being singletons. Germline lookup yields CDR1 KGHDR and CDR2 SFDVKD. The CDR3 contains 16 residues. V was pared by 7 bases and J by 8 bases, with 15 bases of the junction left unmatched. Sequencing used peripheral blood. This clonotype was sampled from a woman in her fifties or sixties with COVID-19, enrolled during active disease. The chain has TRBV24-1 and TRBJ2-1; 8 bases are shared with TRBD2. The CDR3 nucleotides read TGTGCCACCAGCGCCCCGAGCGGGAGAGGGCGGCATGAGCAGTTCTTC. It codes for CATSAPSGRGRHEQFF.